This T cell receptor beta chain was identified in a study of CD8 T cells in Susac syndrome. Study-level results: TCR sequencing and HLA analysis covered a relatively small number of individuals.

An amount of RNA that ranged from 0.5 to 1 ug was reverse transcribed with random hexamers. The authors amplified TCR beta CDR3 across 54 Vbeta and 13 Jbeta using immunoSEQ multiplex PCR. MiXCR was run by TCRdb on the immunoSEQ multiplex PCR reads, yielding one entry per CDR3 protein. The table includes 200,000 or so distinct CDR3 sequences, approximately 94% detected once. TEMRA cells were enriched by FACS, while CD8+ and CD4+ T cells were obtained through a negative isolation that was performed magnetically. V was shortened by 7 bases and J by 1 base, with 14 bases between the two germline ends. This CDR3 has 15 residues. Germline values: CDR1 MNHNY, CDR2 SVGAGI (reference sequence). In regard to this clonotype: The antigen remains unidentified.

This receptor was identified in a human donor with multiple sclerosis. V gene TRBV6-6 combines with J gene TRBJ2-4; D tentatively reads TRBD1 or TRBD2 (5 bases each). The sequenced sample consisted of CD4+ T cells from PBMCs. DNA of the CDR3: TGTGCCAGCACCCCCGGGGCTTTGGCCAAAAACATTCAGTACTTC. Translating gives CASTPGALAKNIQYF.